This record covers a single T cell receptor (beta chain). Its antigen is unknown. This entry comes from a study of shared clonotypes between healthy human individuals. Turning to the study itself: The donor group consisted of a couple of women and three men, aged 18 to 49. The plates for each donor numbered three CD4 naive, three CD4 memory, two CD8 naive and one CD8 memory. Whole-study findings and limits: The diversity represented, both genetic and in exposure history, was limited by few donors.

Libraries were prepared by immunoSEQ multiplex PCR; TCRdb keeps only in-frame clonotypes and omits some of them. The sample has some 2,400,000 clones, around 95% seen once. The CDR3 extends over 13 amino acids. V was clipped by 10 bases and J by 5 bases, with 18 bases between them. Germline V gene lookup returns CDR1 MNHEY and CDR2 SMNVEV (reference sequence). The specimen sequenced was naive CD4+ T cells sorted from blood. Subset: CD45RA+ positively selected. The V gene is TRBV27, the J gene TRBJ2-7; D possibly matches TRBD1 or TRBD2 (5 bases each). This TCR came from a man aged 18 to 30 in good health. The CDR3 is CATEGRRPHEQYF. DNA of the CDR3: TGTGCCACCGAGGGACGGCGGCCCCACGAGCAGTACTTC.